This T cell receptor beta chain is drawn from a study of shared clonotypes between healthy human individuals. This table comes from immunoSEQ multiplex PCR, and its TCRdb copy is limited to in-frame clones, with some not included. The table includes roughly 2.4 million clones, more than 90% detected once. Sequenced material: naive CD4+ T cells sorted from blood. Described subset: CD45RA+ positively selected. The clonotype comes from a man between 18 and 29 years old in good health.

CDR3: CASSQDRGFYNEQFF. The CDR3, as DNA: TGTGCCAGCAGCCAGGACAGGGGTTTCTACAATGAGCAGTTCTTC. V and J are TRBV5-4 and TRBJ2-1, with 9 positions matching TRBD1. The ends lost 4 bases at V and 3 bases at J; junction bases unmatched: 5. CDR1 is SGHNT and CDR2 is YYREEE in the germline V gene (reference sequence). CDR3 length: 15 amino acids.